What follows are 22 T cell receptor beta chains derived from one specimen sequenced in a study of glioma-infiltrating T cells. Amplification of TCR alpha and beta CDR3 regions from RNA used iRepertoire nested multiplex PCR. TCRdb fed the multiplex PCR reads into MiXCR, producing one record per CDR3 protein. The table includes 100,000 to 150,000 distinct CDR3 sequences, 24% detected once. The sequenced sample was glioma tissue, nonneoplastic brain tissue, or PBMCs (not recorded which). These receptors originate from a human donor with low-grade glioma or glioblastoma, undergoing nonglioma brain surgery, or in good health (not recorded which).

This clonotype was counted only a few times. The chain combines TRBV7-7 with TRBJ2-5; maybe TRBD2 (5 bases). Trimming cost V 5 bases and J 5 bases, with 15 bases left between them. The CDR3 loop spans 14 amino acids. Germline CDR1 reads SSHAT; CDR2 reads FNYEAQ (reference sequence). The CDR3 is CASSPELGKETQYF. The CDR3 DNA sequence: TGTGCCAGCAGCCCAGAACTAGGAAAGGAGACCCAGTACTTC.

For this clonotype: A single base separates this from a much larger clone, so it may be a read error. The chain has TRBV6-5 and TRBJ1-1; 7 bases map to TRBD1. V lost 2 bases to trimming and J lost 5 bases; unmatched junction nucleotides: 8. Germline loops: CDR1 MNHEY, CDR2 SVGAGI. The CDR3 is 15 residues long. The CDR3 DNA sequence: TGTGCCAGCAGTTACCGACAGGGCGGCAAAACTGAAGCTTTCTTT. Translation: CASSYRQGGKTEAFF.

Regarding this clonotype: This may be a read error, as it is one base from a much larger clone. V usage is TRBV28 and J usage is TRBJ2-5; no clear D. The CDR3 is 12 amino acids. Germline V lookup: CDR1 MDHEN, CDR2 SYDVKM. In DNA, the CDR3 is TGTGCCGGCAGTTTTCGTCAAGAGACCCAGTACTTC. Translation gives CAGSFRQETQYF.

V and J are TRBV2 and TRBJ2-5; D possibly corresponds to TRBD2 (6 bases). There are 16 residues in the CDR3. V lost 5 bases and J 4 bases, leaving 20 bases between the germline ends. Per germline, CDR1 SNHLY and CDR2 FYNNEI. DNA of the CDR3: TGTGCCAGCAGTAGCGCGGGGCTTACTGGCACAGAGACCCAGTACTTC. This gives the protein CASSSAGLTGTETQYF.

The chain is built from TRBV7-8 and TRBJ1-2; D not certain. Germline CDR1 reads SGHVS; CDR2 reads FQNEAQ. The CDR3 length is 14 residues. The V end lost 1 base, the J end lost 5 bases, and 11 bases lay between the germline ends. CDR3 nucleotide sequence: TGTGCCAGCAGCTTAGTGGACCACGGGTATGGCTACACCTTC. This encodes CASSLVDHGYGYTF.

This clonotype was counted a few times. J is TRBJ2-1 and V is TRBV20-1; D is perhaps TRBD2 (6 bases). CDR3 size: 13 residues. V dropped 3 bases and J dropped 2 bases, with 8 bases sitting between them. CDR1 DFQATT and CDR2 SNEGSKA come from the germline V gene (reference sequence). CDR3 loop: CSAREGTYNEQFF. The CDR3 nucleotides are TGCAGTGCTAGGGAGGGGACCTACAATGAGCAGTTCTTC.

This rearrangement joins TRBV24-1 to TRBJ2-7, with TRBD2 matching over 12 bases. Germline assignment: CDR1 KGHDR and CDR2 SFDVKD. V trimming: 3 bases; J trimming: 9 bases; junction bases outside the gene matches: 11. The CDR3 runs to 16 residues. The CDR3: CATSDPRTSGERRQYV. The CDR3 DNA is TGTGCCACCAGTGATCCTAGGACTAGCGGGGAGAGGAGGCAGTACGTC.

The chain employs TRBV29-1 and TRBJ1-2; TRBD1 matches 7 bases. The J segment lost 1 base and the V segment lost 1 base, leaving 6 bases of the junction unmatched. The CDR3 is made up of 15 amino acids. The germline CDR1 and CDR2 sequences are SQVTM and ANQGSEA. CDR3 loop: CSVEAPDRSNYGYTF. For the CDR3, the DNA is TGCAGCGTTGAAGCCCCGGACAGGAGTAACTATGGCTACACCTTC.

This clonotype was detected only a few times. V and J are TRBV14 and TRBJ2-5; 7 bases map to TRBD2. V dropped 0 bases and J dropped 3; count of bases not matched to a gene: 13. Germline CDR1 is SGHDN and CDR2 is FVKESK. The CDR3 is made up of 18 amino acids. The CDR3 reads CASSQETNLAGVEETQYF. In DNA, the CDR3 is TGTGCCAGCAGCCAAGAAACAAACCTTGCGGGGGTTGAAGAGACCCAGTACTTC.

There are many counts of this clonotype. This chain joins TRBV6-1 and TRBJ1-2, with D unclear. The CDR3 sequence is 14 residues long. Looked up from germline, CDR1 is MNHNS and CDR2 is SASEGT. V lost 5 bases and J 8 bases, leaving 18 bases between the germline ends. CDR3 in DNA: TGTGCCAGCAGTTCAAAAGCGGGGAGATGGGGCTACACCTTC. Encoded protein: CASSSKAGRWGYTF.

The table lists this clonotype with a few counts. The V gene is TRBV20-1, the J gene TRBJ2-3, with D hard to call. The CDR3 sequence is 15 residues long. Looked up from germline, CDR1 is DFQATT and CDR2 is SNEGSKA (reference sequence). V dropped 6 bases and J dropped 4 bases, with 20 bases sitting between them. This chain's CDR3 is CSAQMGSSWADTQYF. CDR3 nucleotide sequence: TGCAGTGCCCAAATGGGGTCCTCTTGGGCAGATACGCAGTATTTT.

J is TRBJ2-7 and V is TRBV4-1, with 9 bases matching TRBD1. V trimming: 5 bases; J trimming: 0 bases; junction bases outside the gene matches: 5. Germline CDR1 and CDR2: MGHRA and YSYEKL. CDR3 size: 15 residues. The CDR3 DNA reads TGCGCCAGCAGCTTACGGACAGGGGACTCCTACGAGCAGTACGTC. It translates to CASSLRTGDSYEQYV.

The chain is built from TRBV2 and TRBJ2-1; no definite D call. The CDR3 sequence is 13 residues long. The V end lost 8 bases, the J end lost 5 bases, and 13 bases lay between the germline ends. Germline V gives CDR1 SNHLY, CDR2 FYNNEI. The CDR3 loop is CASGVGADNEQFF. In DNA form, the CDR3 reads TGTGCCAGCGGGGTAGGAGCCGACAATGAGCAGTTCTTC.

This clonotype was found many times. This chain connects TRBV20-1 to TRBJ1-1; the D is unclear. With 3 bases removed from V and 1 base from J, the gap between germline ends came to 9 bases. The CDR3 covers 13 residues. Germline V CDR1 and CDR2: DFQATT, SNEGSKA (reference sequence). CDR3 sequence (DNA): TGCAGTGCTAGGAGAATCCAGAACACTGAAGCTTTCTTT. Protein sequence: CSARRIQNTEAFF.

Comment on this clonotype: A read error is possible here, since a much larger clone lies one base away. The chain joins TRBV27 to TRBJ1-1, with a weak D call TRBD1 (6 bases). Germline assignment: CDR1 MNHEY and CDR2 SMNVEV (reference sequence). This CDR3 region has 14 residues. CDR3 loop: CVEEHRELNTEAFF. As DNA, the CDR3 is TGTGTCGAAGAACACAGGGAGCTGAACACTGAAGCTTTCTTT.

This clonotype came up a few times. This chain joins TRBV12-5 and TRBJ2-3, with a tentative D call TRBD1 (5 bases). CDR1 is LGHNT, CDR2 FRNRAP, per germline. Trimming stripped 6 bases from V and 2 bases from J, with 9 bases between. This CDR3 spans 13 amino acids. This CDR3 is CASGTGSTDTQYF. The CDR3 nucleotides are TGTGCTAGTGGAACAGGATCCACAGATACGCAGTATTTT.

The V call is TRBV7-3, the J call TRBJ2-3; D call uncertain. The CDR3 covers 15 residues. Germline V lookup: CDR1 SGHTA, CDR2 FQGTGA. V was trimmed by 2 bases and J by 0 bases, leaving 9 bases between them. In DNA, the CDR3 is TGTGCCAGCAGCTTAGTGGGTTACAGCACAGATACGCAGTATTTT. Translation: CASSLVGYSTDTQYF.

V usage is TRBV3-1 and J usage is TRBJ1-6; TRBD1 agrees at 8 bases. The V and J ends lost 5 bases and 9 bases, in that order; junction bases with no gene match: 9. The CDR3 sequence is 15 residues long. Germline loops: CDR1 LGHDT, CDR2 YNNKEL (reference sequence). In DNA form, the CDR3 reads TGTGCCAGCAGCTACGGACAGGGCTACGGTTCACCCCTCCACTTT. Translated, it gives CASSYGQGYGSPLHF.

This clonotype was seen at least ten times. The chain uses TRBV28 and TRBJ2-1; TRBD2 agrees at 8 bases. Trimming at V came to 2 bases and at J to 7 bases, leaving 7 bases not matched to a gene. The CDR3 runs 15 residues. Germline values: CDR1 MDHEN, CDR2 SYDVKM. The CDR3 loop is CASSLVGGAANEQFF. CDR3 nucleotides: TGTGCCAGCAGTTTAGTCGGGGGGGCCGCTAATGAGCAGTTCTTC. Looking up the rest from reference TRBV28 and TRBJ2-1 gives the full variable domain: DVKVTQSSRYLVKRTGEKVFLECVQDMDHENMFWYRQDPGLGLRLIYFSYDVKMKEKGDIPEGYSVSREKKERFSLILESASTNQTSMYLCASSLVGGAANEQFFGPGTRLTVL.

The CDR3 DNA reads as TGCAGTGCTAGAGATCGTACCAGGACAGGGGCTGGAAACACCATATATTTT. It translates to CSARDRTRTGAGNTIYF. The chain carries TRBV20-1 and TRBJ1-3; TRBD1 agrees at 9 bases. The ends lost 0 bases at V and 2 bases at J; junction bases unmatched: 8. The germline V gene has CDR1 DFQATT and CDR2 SNEGSKA (reference sequence). CDR3 length equals 17 residues.

This clonotype turned up a few times. The chain employs TRBV6-2 or TRBV6-3 and TRBJ1-1, with unresolved D. The CDR3 has 13 amino acids. V was trimmed by 8 bases and J by 5 bases, leaving 15 bases between them. Germline loops: CDR1 MNHEY, CDR2 SVGEGT. CDR3 sequence (DNA): TGTGCCAGCTCGGGTGGGGTGCAAACTGAAGCTTTCTTT. Translating it yields CASSGGVQTEAFF.

The chain uses TRBV3-1 and TRBJ2-6; no firm D call. Germline CDR1 is LGHDT and CDR2 is YNNKEL (reference sequence). This CDR3 has 16 residues. V was shortened by 4 bases and J by 1 base, with 11 bases between the two germline ends. The CDR3 is CASSRSRISGANVLTF. The CDR3 coding sequence is TGTGCCAGCAGCCGATCCAGGATATCTGGGGCCAACGTCCTGACTTTC.